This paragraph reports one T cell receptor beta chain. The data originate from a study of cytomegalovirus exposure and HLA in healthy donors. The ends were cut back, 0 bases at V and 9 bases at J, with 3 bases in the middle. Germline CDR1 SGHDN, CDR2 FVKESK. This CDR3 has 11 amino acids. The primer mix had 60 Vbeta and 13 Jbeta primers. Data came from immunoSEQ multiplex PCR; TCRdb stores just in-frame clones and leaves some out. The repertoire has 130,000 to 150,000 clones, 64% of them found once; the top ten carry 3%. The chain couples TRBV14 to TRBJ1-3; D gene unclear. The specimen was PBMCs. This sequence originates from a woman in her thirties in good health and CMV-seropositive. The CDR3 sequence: CASSQEATIYF. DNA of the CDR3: TGTGCCAGCAGCCAAGAAGCCACCATATATTTT.